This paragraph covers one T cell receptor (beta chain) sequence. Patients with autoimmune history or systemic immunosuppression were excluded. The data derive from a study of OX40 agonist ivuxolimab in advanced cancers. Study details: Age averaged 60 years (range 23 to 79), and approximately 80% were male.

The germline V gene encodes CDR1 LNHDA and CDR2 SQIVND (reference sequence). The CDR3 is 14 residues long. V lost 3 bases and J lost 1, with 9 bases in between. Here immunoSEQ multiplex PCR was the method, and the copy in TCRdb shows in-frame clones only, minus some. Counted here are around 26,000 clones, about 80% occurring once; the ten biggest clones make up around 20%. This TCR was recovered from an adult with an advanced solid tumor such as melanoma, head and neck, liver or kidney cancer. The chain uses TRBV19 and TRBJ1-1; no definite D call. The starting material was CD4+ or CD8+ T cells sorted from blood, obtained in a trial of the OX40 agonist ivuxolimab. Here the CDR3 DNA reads TGTGCCAGTAGTATCGGAGGTAAGAACACTGAAGCTTTCTTT. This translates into CASSIGGKNTEAFF.